This entry concerns a single T cell receptor (beta chain). The target antigen is unknown. Germline V gene data show CDR1 as SGHAT and CDR2 as FQNNGV. CDR3 length equals 15 residues. V lost 5 bases and J lost 5, with 17 bases in between. These data come from a study of OX40 agonist ivuxolimab in advanced cancers. Study information: The study reported partial responses in three patients: one hepatocellular carcinoma, two cutaneous melanoma. The study, taken as a whole, reports: On average, a greater number of expanded clones characterised CD8+ T cells relative to CD4+.

Here immunoSEQ multiplex PCR was the method, and the copy in TCRdb shows in-frame clones only, minus some. Of 20,000 to 30,000 clones in the sample, 75% to 90% are singletons; the top ten hold roughly 35%. The TCR originated in an adult with an advanced solid tumor such as melanoma, head and neck, liver or kidney cancer. Sequencing was performed on CD4+ or CD8+ T cells sorted from blood, taken in a trial of the OX40 agonist ivuxolimab. The gene calls are TRBV11-2 and TRBJ2-3; no firm D call. This CDR3 reads CASSPEMGVKDTQYF. CDR3 DNA sequence: TGTGCCAGCAGCCCCGAGATGGGCGTTAAAGATACGCAGTATTTT.